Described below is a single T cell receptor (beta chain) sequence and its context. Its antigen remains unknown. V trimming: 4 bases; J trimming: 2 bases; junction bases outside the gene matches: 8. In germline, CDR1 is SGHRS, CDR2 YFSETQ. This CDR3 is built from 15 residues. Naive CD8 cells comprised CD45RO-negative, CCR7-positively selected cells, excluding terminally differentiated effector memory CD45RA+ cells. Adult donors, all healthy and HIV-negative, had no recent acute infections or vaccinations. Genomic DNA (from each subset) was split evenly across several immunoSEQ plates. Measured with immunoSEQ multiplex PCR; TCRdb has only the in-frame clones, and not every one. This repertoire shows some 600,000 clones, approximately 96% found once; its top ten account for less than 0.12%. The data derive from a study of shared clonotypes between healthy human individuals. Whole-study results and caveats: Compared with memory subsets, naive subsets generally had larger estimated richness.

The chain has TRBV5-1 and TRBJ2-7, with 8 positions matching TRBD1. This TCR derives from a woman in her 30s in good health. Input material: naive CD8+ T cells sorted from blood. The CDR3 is CASSQGTGVAYEQYF. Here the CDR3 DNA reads TGCGCCAGCAGCCAGGGGACAGGCGTCGCCTACGAGCAGTACTTC.